A single sample gave rise to the 27 T cell receptor beta chains below, sequenced in a study of a mutant IDH1 vaccine in newly diagnosed glioma (dated by TCRdb to the early 2020s). Taken with the paper, the label for time point translates to: week 35, safety follow-up. Each vaccine dose was 300 ug of a 20-mer mutant IDH1 peptide in Montanide, given subcutaneously with topical imiquimod. To prepare the library, the immunoSEQ multiplex PCR assay was applied. TCRdb carries this immuneACCESS record with in-frame sequences only. Its versions omit some clonotypes, under half of them owing to an unresolved V gene in the studies checked, with the rest unexplained. For this sample the table gives 35,000 to 50,000 clones, of which 65% to 90% were detected only once. The ten largest account for over 4.5% of the sample. Antigens for these TCRs are unknown. This specimen was PBMCs, taken from a glioma patient whose treatment included an IDH1 peptide vaccine. These TCRs come from a woman between 45 and 65 years old with glioma.

The V call is TRBV5-4, the J call TRBJ2-5, with 9 bases that match TRBD1. Germline V lookup: CDR1 SGHNT, CDR2 YYREEE (reference sequence). This CDR3 contains 15 residues. J was trimmed by 0 bases and V by 7 bases; bases with no gene match: 7. The CDR3 DNA follows: TGTGCCAGCCAGAGGGACAGGGTGTACCAAGAGACCCAGTACTTC. Translated: CASQRDRVYQETQYF.

This clone was counted only a few times. Sequence at one end of the junction differs from germline and may be a read error. The chain recombines TRBV6-5 with TRBJ1-1; 10 bases map to TRBD1. This CDR3 contains 15 residues. The germline V gene encodes CDR1 MNHEY and CDR2 SVGAGI. Here the CDR3 DNA reads TGTGCCAGCAGTAACTCCGGGACAGGGGAAACTGAAGCTTTCTTT. Its protein is CASSNSGTGETEAFF.

This clone appeared once. This sequence joins TRBV6-6 and TRBJ2-1; D is possibly TRBD2 (6 bases). This CDR3 is built from 12 residues. With 8 bases removed from V and 4 bases from J, the gap between germline ends came to 9 bases. Germline V CDR1 and CDR2: MNHNY, SVGAGI (reference sequence). The CDR3 bases are TGTGCCAGCGGGGGGAATTACAATGAGCAGTTCTTC. Protein sequence: CASGGNYNEQFF.

The V call is TRBV6-5, the J call TRBJ2-7; TRBD2 matches 8 bases. The V gene's germline CDR1 is MNHEY and CDR2 SVGAGI. After removal of 2 bases from V and 3 bases from J, the junction contained 3 bases not matched to a gene. This CDR3 comprises 14 residues. The DNA for the CDR3 is TGTGCCAGCAGTTACGTTAGCGGGGACTACGAGCAGTACTTC. Amino acid sequence: CASSYVSGDYEQYF.

This chain joins TRBV19 and TRBJ1-2; no reliable D call. This CDR3 contains 13 residues. V gave up 6 bases and J gave up 2 bases, with 10 bases separating them. CDR1 is LNHDA, CDR2 SQIVND, per germline (reference sequence). CDR3 loop: CASSEGSNYGYTF. CDR3 coding DNA: TGTGCCAGTAGCGAGGGCTCAAACTATGGCTACACCTTC. Filled out from reference TRBV19 and TRBJ1-2, the complete variable domain reads DGGITQSPKYLFRKEGQNVTLSCEQNLNHDAMYWYRQDPGQGLRLIYYSQIVNDFQKGDIAEGYSVSREKKESFPLTVTSAQKNPTAFYLCASSEGSNYGYTFGSGTRLTVV.

This chain joins TRBV5-3 and TRBJ1-4, with D possibly TRBD1 on 6 matching bases. TRBV5-3 is an ORF; its function is uncertain. This CDR3 spans 14 amino acids. Trimming removed 1 base from V and 3 bases from J, with 7 bases in between. The CDR3 coding sequence is TGTGCCAGAAGCTTGACAGGGTCTAATGAAAAACTGTTTTTT. As protein: CARSLTGSNEKLFF.

There are a few counts of this clone. The chain links TRBV5-1 to TRBJ2-1; weak D call: TRBD2 (6 bases). CDR1 and CDR2 from the germline V gene are SGHRS and YFSETQ. There are 13 residues in the CDR3. V lost 7 bases to trimming and J lost 4 bases, with 12 bases between them. CDR3 protein: CASRVGGYNEQFF. The CDR3 DNA follows: TGCGCCAGCCGGGTGGGGGGTTACAATGAGCAGTTCTTC.

The genes are TRBV6-5 and TRBJ2-5, with no clear D. Germline CDR1 MNHEY, CDR2 SVGAGI. Trimming removed 5 bases at V and 1 base at J, with 11 bases between. CDR3 length equals 14 residues. Here the CDR3 DNA reads TGTGCCAGCAGTACCACCACAACCCAAGAGACCCAGTACTTC. The encoded protein is CASSTTTTQETQYF.

The rearrangement links TRBV5-8 to TRBJ2-7; D is ambiguous. Germline V lookup: CDR1 SGHTS, CDR2 YDEGEE. V gave up 4 bases and J gave up 0 bases, with 14 bases separating them. CDR3 length equals 15 residues. The CDR3 DNA reads TGTGCCAGCAGCCCCCGTGGTATGAGCTCCTACGAGCAGTACTTC. Translated, it gives CASSPRGMSSYEQYF.

The chain uses TRBV5-3 and TRBJ1-5; 10 positions agree with TRBD1. TRBV5-3 is assigned to the ORF class and has an uncertain function. This CDR3 contains 18 residues. V lost 5 bases to trimming and J lost 3 bases; unmatched junction nucleotides: 14. The CDR3 sequence is CARSSLRDRGRHNQPQHF. The CDR3 DNA follows: TGTGCCAGAAGTTCTCTCCGGGACAGGGGAAGACACAATCAGCCCCAGCATTTT.

The gene calls are TRBV18 and TRBJ2-2; D is perhaps TRBD2 (5 bases). The germline V gene has CDR1 KGHSH and CDR2 LQKENI. Trimming took 3 bases from V and 1 from J, leaving 12 bases between them. CDR3 length: 16 residues. In DNA form, the CDR3 reads TGTGCCAGCTCACCCCCGGGAAGGGAGAACACCGGGGAGCTGTTTTTT. Amino acids: CASSPPGRENTGELFF. Full variable domain (rest looked up from reference TRBV18 and TRBJ2-2): NAGVMQNPRHLVRRRGQEARLRCSPMKGHSHVYWYRQLPEEGLKFMVYLQKENIIDESGMPKERFSAEFPKEGPSILRIQQVVRGDSAAYFCASSPPGRENTGELFFGEGSRLTVL.

The genes are TRBV7-9 and TRBJ2-5; D is perhaps TRBD1 (7 bases). This CDR3 has 15 amino acids. Between the trimmed V and J ends, which lost 5 bases and 4 bases, there was a span of 17 bases. Per the germline V gene, CDR1 is SEHNR and CDR2 is FQNEAQ (reference sequence). The CDR3 coding sequence is TGTGCCAGCAGCAGGACGAAGCAGGGGGGAGAGACCCAGTACTTC. It encodes CASSRTKQGGETQYF.

This chain links TRBV11-3 with TRBJ1-5; D is unclear. This CDR3 is built from 12 residues. Germline-derived CDR1 and CDR2 are SGHNT and YENEEA. Trimming pared 0 bases from V and 5 bases from J, leaving 2 bases between. The CDR3 spells CASSLDDQPQHF. In nucleotides, the CDR3 is TGTGCCAGCAGCTTAGATGATCAGCCCCAGCATTTT.

This chain uses TRBV7-2 with TRBJ2-7; 9 nucleotides align to TRBD1. V trimming: 4 bases; J trimming: 3 bases; junction bases outside the gene matches: 7. This CDR3 comprises 15 residues. From germline, CDR1 is SGHTA and CDR2 FQGNSA. CDR3 coding DNA: TGTGCCAGCAGCTCCCCGGACAGGGGTATCTACGAGCAGTACTTC. Translation: CASSSPDRGIYEQYF.

V and J are TRBV10-1 and TRBJ1-4; D gene ambiguous. V dropped 5 bases and J dropped 6 bases, with 13 bases sitting between them. Germline lookup yields CDR1 WNHNN and CDR2 SYGVQD (reference sequence). This CDR3 comprises 14 residues. CDR3 residues: CASSPGSPYEKLFF. The DNA of the CDR3 is TGCGCCAGCAGTCCGGGATCCCCTTATGAAAAACTGTTTTTT.

This chain uses TRBV27 with TRBJ1-2; 7 bases are shared with TRBD1. Germline V gives CDR1 MNHEY, CDR2 SMNVEV (reference sequence). V lost 5 bases, J lost 1 base, and 4 bases stayed unmatched. The CDR3 is made up of 14 amino acids. The chain's CDR3 is CASSIDRVNYGYTF. CDR3 bases: TGTGCCAGCAGTATTGACAGGGTTAACTATGGCTACACCTTC.

This chain's CDR3 is CASSQIQGTNTIYF. In DNA form, the CDR3 reads TGCGCCAGCAGCCAAATACAGGGGACAAACACCATATATTTT. The chain joins TRBV4-1 to TRBJ1-3; 7 nucleotides align to TRBD1. The trim removed 2 bases at V and 6 bases at J, leaving 4 bases unmatched. The germline gives CDR1 MGHRA, CDR2 YSYEKL. The CDR3 consists of 14 residues.

The V gene is TRBV7-2, the J gene TRBJ2-5; the D gene is possibly TRBD1 (5 bases). CDR3 length: 16 residues. CDR1 SGHTA and CDR2 FQGNSA come from the germline V gene. Trimming pared 0 bases from V and 3 bases from J, leaving 14 bases between. The CDR3 reads CASSLAGQSDKETQYF. The CDR3 nucleotides read TGTGCCAGCAGCTTAGCGGGGCAGAGCGACAAAGAGACCCAGTACTTC.

This clone was recorded only once. The rearrangement joins TRBV9 to TRBJ1-3; 9 nucleotides line up with TRBD1. Germline lookup yields CDR1 SGDLS and CDR2 YYNGEE. After removal of 1 base from V and 1 base from J, the junction contained 3 bases not matched to a gene. The CDR3 contains 16 residues. CDR3 DNA sequence: TGTGCCAGCAGCGTAAGTGGGACAGGGTCTGGAAACACCATATATTTT. Amino acid sequence: CASSVSGTGSGNTIYF.

The chain uses TRBV7-2 and TRBJ2-6, with D maybe TRBD1 (6 bases). Germline values: CDR1 SGHTA, CDR2 FQGNSA. The CDR3 is made up of 18 amino acids. The V end lost 1 base, the J end lost 0 bases, and 13 bases lay between the germline ends. CDR3 nucleotides: TGTGCCAGCAGCTTAGGGACAGCCTGGGTCTCTGGGGCCAACGTCCTGACTTTC. This gives the protein CASSLGTAWVSGANVLTF.

This clone appeared once. The chain couples TRBV7-2 to TRBJ1-2, with TRBD1 matching 7 bases. CDR1 SGHTA and CDR2 FQGNSA come from the germline V gene. V lost 4 bases to trimming and J lost 7 bases; unmatched junction nucleotides: 12. CDR3 length: 15 amino acids. The CDR3 DNA reads TGTGCCAGCAGCTCTCAAGGACAGGTGAATTCTGGCTACACCTTC. Its protein product is CASSSQGQVNSGYTF.

The rearrangement joins TRBV4-1 to TRBJ1-4, with D tentatively TRBD1 (5 bases). Trimming took 4 bases from V and 11 from J, leaving 11 bases between them. Germline CDR1 and CDR2: MGHRA and YSYEKL. CDR3 length equals 12 residues. CDR3: CASSPSEGKLFF. CDR3 nucleotide sequence: TGCGCCAGCAGCCCTAGCGAGGGGAAACTGTTTTTT.

The chain couples TRBV7-9 to TRBJ1-1; the D is unclear. V was cut by 5 bases and J by 0 bases, with 10 bases left in between. Germline V gene sequence: CDR1 SEHNR, CDR2 FQNEAQ (reference sequence). This CDR3 region has 14 residues. The CDR3 bases are TGTGCCAGCAGCCCCGTGGGGATGAACACTGAAGCTTTCTTT. This sequence encodes CASSPVGMNTEAFF.

This clone was detected only once. The chain is built from TRBV6-5 and TRBJ2-3; the match to TRBD2 covers 8 bases. In germline, CDR1 is MNHEY, CDR2 SVGAGI. V trimming: 0 bases; J trimming: 0 bases; junction bases outside the gene matches: 2. The CDR3 is 16 amino acids. This CDR3 is CASSYSSGGSTDTQYF. The CDR3 region has the DNA TGTGCCAGCAGTTACTCGAGCGGGGGAAGCACAGATACGCAGTATTTT.

This chain joins TRBV4-1 and TRBJ2-7; D possibly uses TRBD1 or TRBD2 (5 bases each). There are 15 residues in the CDR3. The V gene lost 0 bases and the J gene lost 0 bases, with 9 bases spanning the gap. Germline V gives CDR1 MGHRA, CDR2 YSYEKL. The CDR3 loop is CASSQEGTISYEQYF. In nucleotides, the CDR3 is TGCGCCAGCAGCCAAGAAGGGACCATCTCCTACGAGCAGTACTTC.

The chain is built from TRBV11-3 and TRBJ2-1, with 8 bases aligning to TRBD2. The CDR3 totals 17 residues. J gave up 6 bases and V 5 bases, and 15 bases lay outside the gene matches. CDR1 is SGHNT, CDR2 YENEEA, per germline. CDR3 sequence: CASSPTGGLGGGNEQFF. In DNA form, the CDR3 reads TGTGCCAGCAGCCCCACCGGGGGACTAGGAGGCGGCAATGAGCAGTTCTTC.

The chain employs TRBV5-4 and TRBJ1-2, with 7 bases fitting TRBD1. CDR1 and CDR2 (germline): SGHNT, YYREEE (reference sequence). There are 14 residues in the CDR3. V shed 1 base, J shed 6 bases, and the junction held 6 bases outside the gene matches. The CDR3 reads CASSLRDREHGYTF. The CDR3 nucleotides are TGTGCCAGCAGCTTGAGAGACAGGGAACATGGCTACACCTTC.